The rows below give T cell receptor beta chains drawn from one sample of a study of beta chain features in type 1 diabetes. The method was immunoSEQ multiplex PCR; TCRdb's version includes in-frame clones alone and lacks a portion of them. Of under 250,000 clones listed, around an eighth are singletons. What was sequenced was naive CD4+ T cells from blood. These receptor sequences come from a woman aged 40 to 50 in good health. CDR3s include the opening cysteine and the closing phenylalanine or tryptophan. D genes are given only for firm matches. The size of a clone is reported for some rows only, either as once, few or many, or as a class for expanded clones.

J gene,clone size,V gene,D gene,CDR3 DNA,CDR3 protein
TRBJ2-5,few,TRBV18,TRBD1,TGTGCCAGCTCACCACCGAGGACAGGGGTAGAGACCCAGTACTTC,CASSPPRTGVETQYF
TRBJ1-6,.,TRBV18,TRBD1,TGTGCCAGCTCACCGGGACAGGGGAGGTCACCCCTCCACTTT,CASSPGQGRSPLHF
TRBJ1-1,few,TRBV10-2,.,TGCGCCAGCAGTGGAGCCGAGGGCGCTTTCTTT,CASSGAEGAFF
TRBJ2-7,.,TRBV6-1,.,TGTGCCAGCAGTCACGACAGGTCCTCCTACGAGCAGTACTTC,CASSHDRSSYEQYF
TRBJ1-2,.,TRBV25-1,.,TGTGCCAGCAGTGCGGACAGTCTTTATGGCTACACCTTC,CASSADSLYGYTF
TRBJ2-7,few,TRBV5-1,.,TGCGCCAGCAGCTTGGAGGGCAGGGCTTACGAGCAGTACTTC,CASSLEGRAYEQYF
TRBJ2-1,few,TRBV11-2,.,TGTGCCAGCAGCTTAGTCCTAGCCCCTGGGGGGGAGCAGTTCTTC,CASSLVLAPGGEQFF
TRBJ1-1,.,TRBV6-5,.,TGTGCCAGCTCCTACCTCGGAGGCCGTGAAGCTTTCTTT,CASSYLGGREAFF
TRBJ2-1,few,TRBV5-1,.,TGCGCCAGCACCACACAGGGGGGGTCCTACAATGAGCAGTTCTTC,CASTTQGGSYNEQFF
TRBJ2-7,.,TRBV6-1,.,TGTGCCAGCAGTGAAGTGCGTGCCTACGAGCAGTACTTC,CASSEVRAYEQYF
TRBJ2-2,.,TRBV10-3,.,TGTGCCATCCCTACACGGGACTTTGACACCGGGGAGCTGTTTTTT,CAIPTRDFDTGELFF
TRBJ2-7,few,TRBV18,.,TGTGCCAGCTCACCATCTTTAGAATACGAGCAGTACTTC,CASSPSLEYEQYF
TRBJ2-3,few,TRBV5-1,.,TGCGCCAGCAGCTTGGCTATATCTAGCACAGATACGCAGTATTTT,CASSLAISSTDTQYF
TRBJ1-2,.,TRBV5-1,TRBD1,TGCGCCAGCAGCTTGGGACCCGCAGGGGGAGGCTATGGCTACACCTTC,CASSLGPAGGGYGYTF
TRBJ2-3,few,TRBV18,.,TGTGCCAGCTCAGGAGGAGATACGCAGTATTTT,CASSGGDTQYF
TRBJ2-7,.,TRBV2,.,TGTGCCAGCATGAATGGGCAGACCTACGAGCAGTACTTC,CASMNGQTYEQYF
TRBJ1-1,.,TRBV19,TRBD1,TGTGCCAGTGTTACAGGGGTGAACACTGAAGCTTTCTTT,CASVTGVNTEAFF
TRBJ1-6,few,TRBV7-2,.,TGTGCCAGCAGTACAAACAGGCCAGTTAATTCACCCCTCCACTTT,CASSTNRPVNSPLHF
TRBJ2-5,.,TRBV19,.,TGTGCCACGATGGGGCAGGGGCGTGGAGAGACCCAGTACTTC,CATMGQGRGETQYF
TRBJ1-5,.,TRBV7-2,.,TGTGCCAGCAGCCCCAGCGGTCAGCCCCAGCATTTT,CASSPSGQPQHF
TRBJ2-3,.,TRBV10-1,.,TGCGCCAGCAGCAACACAGATACGCAGTATTTT,CASSNTDTQYF
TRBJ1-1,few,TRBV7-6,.,TGTGCCAGCAGCTTAGTAAACAGCGGGAACACTGAAGCTTTCTTT,CASSLVNSGNTEAFF
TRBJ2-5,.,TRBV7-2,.,TGTGCCAGCAGCCCAACTGGATGGAGGGAGACCCAGTACTTC,CASSPTGWRETQYF
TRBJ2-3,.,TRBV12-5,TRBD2,TGTGCTAGTGGTCCCCCCGGGGGAGGGCTTAGCACAGATACGCAGTATTTT,CASGPPGGGLSTDTQYF
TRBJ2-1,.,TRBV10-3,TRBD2,TGTGCCATCAGTGAGTCGGTAAATAGACCGGGAGGTGAGCAGTTCTTC,CAISESVNRPGGEQFF
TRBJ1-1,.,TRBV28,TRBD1,TGTGCCAGCAGCCCAGGGGGCCTGGACACTGAAGCTTTCTTT,CASSPGGLDTEAFF
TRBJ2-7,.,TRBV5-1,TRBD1,TGCGCCAGCAGCCCCGGGACAGGGGTCGATGAGCAGTACTTC,CASSPGTGVDEQYF
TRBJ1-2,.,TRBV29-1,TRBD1,TGCAGCGCTGGGACAGGGAGAAGAGGTGGCTACACCTTC,CSAGTGRRGGYTF
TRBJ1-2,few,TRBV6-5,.,TGTGCCAGCAGTTACTCAAGGGGCGCTAGCTATGGCTACACCTTC,CASSYSRGASYGYTF
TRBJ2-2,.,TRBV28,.,TGTGCCAGCATTGCGGGAAACACCGGGGAGCTGTTTTTT,CASIAGNTGELFF
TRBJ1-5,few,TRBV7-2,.,TGTGCCAGCAGTAAGCGTTCAACGGAGAATCAGCCCCAGCATTTT,CASSKRSTENQPQHF
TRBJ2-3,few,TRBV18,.,TGTGCCAGCTCACCACGGGGAGGCACAGATACGCAGTATTTT,CASSPRGGTDTQYF
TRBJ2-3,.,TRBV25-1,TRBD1,TGTGCCAGCAGCCGGCAGGGACAGTATACGGATACGCAGTATTTT,CASSRQGQYTDTQYF
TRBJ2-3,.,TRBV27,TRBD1,TGTGCCAGCAGTACGAAACAGGGGGCCCCCACAGATACGCAGTATTTT,CASSTKQGAPTDTQYF
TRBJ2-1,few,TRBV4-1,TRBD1,TGCGCCAGCAGCCTGGGACAGGGACTCGTTTTAGGGAATGAGCAGTTCTTC,CASSLGQGLVLGNEQFF
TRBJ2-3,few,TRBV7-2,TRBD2,TGTGCCAGCAGTGACCGGTGGGCCGGGACTAGCGGGATTGGTACGCAGTATTTT,CASSDRWAGTSGIGTQYF
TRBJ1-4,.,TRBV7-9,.,TGTGCCAGCAGCCCTCTGGGCGCAACTAATGAAAAACTGTTTTTT,CASSPLGATNEKLFF
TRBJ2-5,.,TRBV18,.,TGTGCCAGCTCACCACCGGGGGCCCCCAGGGAGACCCAGTACTTC,CASSPPGAPRETQYF
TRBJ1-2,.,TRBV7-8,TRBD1,TGTGCCAGCAGCTTAGAACAGGGGAGCAACTATGGCTACACCTTC,CASSLEQGSNYGYTF
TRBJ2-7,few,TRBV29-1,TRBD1,TGCAGCGTTGGTCCGTCTAAGGGACAGGTTATCGAGCAGTACTTC,CSVGPSKGQVIEQYF
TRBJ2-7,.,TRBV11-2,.,TGTGCCAGCAGCTCCCTTGAGGGTCGCCGGGAGCAGTACTTC,CASSSLEGRREQYF
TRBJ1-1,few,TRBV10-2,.,TGCGCCAGCACCTCGACAGCCATGAACACTGAAGCTTTCTTT,CASTSTAMNTEAFF
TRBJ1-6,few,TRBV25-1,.,TGTGCCAGCAAGGGTCAGGGTGAGTCACCCCTCCACTTT,CASKGQGESPLHF
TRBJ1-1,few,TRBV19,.,TGTGCCAGTAGTGATCCCGGGACACCGAACACTGAAGCTTTCTTT,CASSDPGTPNTEAFF
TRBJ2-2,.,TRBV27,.,TGTGCCTGTAGACAGCCAGCGAACACCGGGGAGCTGTTTTTT,CACRQPANTGELFF
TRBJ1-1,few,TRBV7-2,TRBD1,TGTGCCAGCAGCTTAAGGTTCTCGGGACAGGGCGTCACTGAAGCTTTCTTT,CASSLRFSGQGVTEAFF
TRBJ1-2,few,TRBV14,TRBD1,TGTGCCAGCAGCCAAGTGACAGGGCGAGGTGGCTACACCTTC,CASSQVTGRGGYTF
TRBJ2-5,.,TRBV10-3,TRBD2,TGTGCCACCAACCCCTTGCTGGGGGGGGAGACCCAGTACTTC,CATNPLLGGETQYF
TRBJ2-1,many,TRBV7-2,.,TGTGCCAGCAGCTTAGCCTCGACTAGGGCTTTTATCAATGAGCAGTTCTTC,CASSLASTRAFINEQFF
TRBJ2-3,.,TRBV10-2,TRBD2,TGCGCCAGCAGTTCGTGGACTAGCGGGGGTTCTAGCACAGATACGCAGTATTTT,CASSSWTSGGSSTDTQYF
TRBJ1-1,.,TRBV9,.,TGTGCCAGCAGCGTTTCTCACAGGCTGAACACTGAAGCCTTCTTT,CASSVSHRLNTEAFF
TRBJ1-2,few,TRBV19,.,TGTGCCAGTAGTCCCCGCAGCTATGGCTACACCTTC,CASSPRSYGYTF
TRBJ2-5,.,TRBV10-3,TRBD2,TGTGCCATCAGTGGTGATTCCCTTAGCGGGTATAGAGGAGAGACCCAGTACTTC,CAISGDSLSGYRGETQYF
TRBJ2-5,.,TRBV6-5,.,TGTGCCAGCAGTTACGGCGGTCAGGAGACCCAGTACTTC,CASSYGGQETQYF
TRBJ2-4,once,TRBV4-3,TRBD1,TGCGCCAGCAGCCAACACTTGGCAGGGGGCGCGACCAAAAACATTCAGTACTTC,CASSQHLAGGATKNIQYF